This T cell receptor beta chain was profiled in a study of blood T cell repertoires in COVID-19 (dated by TCRdb to 2019 to 2021). Regarding the research as a whole: Collaborator samples came from the United States, Italy and Spain and covered acute and convalescent phases of COVID-19. The material from the prospective study consisted of cDNA or gDNA derived from T cells, B-cell-depleted T cells, or PBMCs. Where HLA class I and class II types were available, the types were taken from metadata supplied by the sample provider, not from assay-based typing. The samples were drawn from the first 160 participants of the ongoing ImmuneRACE study and from over 950 subjects provided by 6 global collaborators. A freely available public database, intended as a resource for researchers studying the immune response to SARS-CoV-2, is where the repertoires were released. A de-identified subject ID, COVID-19 status, age in years and sex were almost always included in the sample metadata. Subjects who had been exposed to COVID-19, were actively infected with it, or had recovered from it provided the deeply sampled blood TCRbeta repertoires that made up the dataset. The research as a whole found: How much clinical and demographic metadata was included differed by source and by participant, and the metadata was provided uncurated.

TCRbeta CDR3 regions were amplified from genomic DNA by means of the immunoSEQ Assay, a bias-controlled multiplex PCR. As for the original processing: The number of nucleated cells in each sample was estimated from the amplification of reference gene primers within the assay. To quantify the absolute abundance of each unique TCRbeta CDR3 rearrangement, sequence reads were collapsed and filtered. For each sample, productive Simpson clonality was calculated as the square root of Simpson's diversity index over productive rearrangements. In its TCRdb copy, this immuneACCESS table keeps in-frame sequences only and misses some clones. Where compared with another copy, unresolved V genes explain less than half of these, and the others have no known cause. V and J calls and clone size are those listed in that table; D and trimming were worked out from the DNA. This sample lists roughly 240,000 clones; about 86% were detected once. 3% of the sample lies in the top ten.

A second Seattle source provided samples from volunteer blood donors who had recovered from COVID-19. The collaborating institutions used their own protocols to collect whole blood in K2EDTA tubes. For TCRbeta analysis, collaborator samples were shipped as frozen whole blood, as isolated PBMCs, or as DNA extracted from either sample type. Points on this clone: Its cognate antigen has yet to be identified. No clone much larger than this one lies a single base away; base qualities are absent.

The germline V and J ends show losses of 3 bases and 7 bases respectively, and no gene match explains 6 bases of the junction. Measured from the cysteine to the phenylalanine, the CDR3 is 15 residues long. Kept here is only the CDR3 DNA, which spans 45 bases and is read in frame from base 1. The germline V gene (reference sequence) yields WNHNN for CDR1 and SYGVQD for CDR2. The chain joins TRBV10-1 to TRBJ2-1, and 10 bases in between align with TRBD1. The sequence was collected from a woman aged 30 to 39 who had recovered from COVID-19. Sequencing was carried out using peripheral blood. The nucleotides read TGCGCCAGCAGTGACCACCGGGACAGGGGAAATGAGCAGTTCTTC. This is translated as CASSDHRDRGNEQFF.